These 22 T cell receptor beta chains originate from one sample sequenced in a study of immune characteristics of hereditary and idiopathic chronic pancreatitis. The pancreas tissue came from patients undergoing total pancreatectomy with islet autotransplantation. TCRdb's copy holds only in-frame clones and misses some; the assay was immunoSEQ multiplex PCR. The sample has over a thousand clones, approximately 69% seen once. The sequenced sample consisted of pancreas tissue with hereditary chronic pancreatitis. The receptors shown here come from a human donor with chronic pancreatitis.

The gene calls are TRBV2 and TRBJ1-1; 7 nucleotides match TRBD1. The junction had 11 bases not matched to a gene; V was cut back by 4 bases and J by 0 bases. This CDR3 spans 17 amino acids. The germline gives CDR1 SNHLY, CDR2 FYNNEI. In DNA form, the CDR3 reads TGTGCCAGCAGTGGTCAATCGGGACAGACCATGAACACTGAAGCTTTCTTT. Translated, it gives CASSGQSGQTMNTEAFF.

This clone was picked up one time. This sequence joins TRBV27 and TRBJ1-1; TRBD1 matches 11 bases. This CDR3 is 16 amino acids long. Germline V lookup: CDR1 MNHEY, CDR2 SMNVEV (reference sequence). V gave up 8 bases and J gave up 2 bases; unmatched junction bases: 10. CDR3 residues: CASGSTRTGGNTEAFF. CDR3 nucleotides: TGTGCCAGCGGGTCCACTAGGACAGGGGGCAACACTGAAGCTTTCTTT.

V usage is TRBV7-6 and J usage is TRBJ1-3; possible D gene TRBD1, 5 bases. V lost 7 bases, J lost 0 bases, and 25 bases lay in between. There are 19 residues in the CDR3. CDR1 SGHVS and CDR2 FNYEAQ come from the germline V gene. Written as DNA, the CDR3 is TGTGCCAGCACCAAATCCGGGACGGCCGGTACCGTCTCTGGAAACACCATATATTTT. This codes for CASTKSGTAGTVSGNTIYF.

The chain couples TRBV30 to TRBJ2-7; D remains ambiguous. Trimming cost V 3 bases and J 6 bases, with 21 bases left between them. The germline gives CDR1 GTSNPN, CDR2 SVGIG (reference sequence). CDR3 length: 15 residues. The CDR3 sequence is CAWRPLGGSYFEQYF. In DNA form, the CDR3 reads TGTGCCTGGAGGCCCCTCGGCGGCTCCTATTTCGAGCAGTACTTC.

This chain's CDR3 is CASSQVNRADTEAFF. The CDR3, as DNA: TGCGCCAGCAGCCAAGTTAACAGGGCGGACACTGAAGCTTTCTTT. This chain uses TRBV4-1 with TRBJ1-1, with a possible D match to TRBD1 (6 bases). Trimming stripped 1 base from V and 3 bases from J, with 12 bases between. Looked up from germline, CDR1 is MGHRA and CDR2 is YSYEKL. The CDR3 length is 15 residues.

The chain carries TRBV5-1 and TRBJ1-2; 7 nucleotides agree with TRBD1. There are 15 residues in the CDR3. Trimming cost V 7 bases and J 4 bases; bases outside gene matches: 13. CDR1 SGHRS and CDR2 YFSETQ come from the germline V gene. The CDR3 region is CASEVGTESIYGYTF. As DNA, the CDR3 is TGCGCCAGCGAGGTCGGGACAGAATCGATCTATGGCTACACCTTC.

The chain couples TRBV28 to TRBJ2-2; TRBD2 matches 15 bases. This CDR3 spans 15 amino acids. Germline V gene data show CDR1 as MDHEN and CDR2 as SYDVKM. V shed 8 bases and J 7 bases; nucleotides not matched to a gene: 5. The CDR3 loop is CASAGLAGGSGELFF. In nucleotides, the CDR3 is TGTGCCAGCGCGGGACTAGCGGGAGGAAGCGGGGAGCTGTTTTTT.

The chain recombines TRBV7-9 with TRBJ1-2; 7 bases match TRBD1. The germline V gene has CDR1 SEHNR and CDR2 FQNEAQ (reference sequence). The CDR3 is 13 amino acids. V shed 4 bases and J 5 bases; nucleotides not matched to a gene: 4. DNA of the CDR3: TGTGCCAGCAGCTCTGGGACAGCTTATGGCTACACCTTC. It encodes CASSSGTAYGYTF.

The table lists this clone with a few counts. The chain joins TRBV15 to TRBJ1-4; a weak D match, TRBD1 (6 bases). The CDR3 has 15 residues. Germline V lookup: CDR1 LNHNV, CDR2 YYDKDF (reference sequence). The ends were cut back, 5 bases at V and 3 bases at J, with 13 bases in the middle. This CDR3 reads CATSGGQFANEKLFF. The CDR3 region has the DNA TGTGCCACCAGCGGTGGACAGTTTGCTAATGAAAAACTGTTTTTT.

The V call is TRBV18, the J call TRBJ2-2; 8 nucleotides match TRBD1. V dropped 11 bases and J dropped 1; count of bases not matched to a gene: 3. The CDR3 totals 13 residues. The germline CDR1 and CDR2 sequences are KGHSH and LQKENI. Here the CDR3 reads CASGTGNTGELFF. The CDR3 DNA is TGTGCCTCCGGGACAGGGAACACCGGGGAGCTGTTTTTT.

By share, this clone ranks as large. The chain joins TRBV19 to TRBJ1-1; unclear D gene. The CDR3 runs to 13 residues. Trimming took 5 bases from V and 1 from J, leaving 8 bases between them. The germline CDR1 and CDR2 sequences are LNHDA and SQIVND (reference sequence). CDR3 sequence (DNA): TGTGCCAGTAGTGTCTTCCAGAACACTGAAGCTTTCTTT. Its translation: CASSVFQNTEAFF. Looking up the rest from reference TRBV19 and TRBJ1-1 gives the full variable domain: DGGITQSPKYLFRKEGQNVTLSCEQNLNHDAMYWYRQDPGQGLRLIYYSQIVNDFQKGDIAEGYSVSREKKESFPLTVTSAQKNPTAFYLCASSVFQNTEAFFGQGTRLTVV.

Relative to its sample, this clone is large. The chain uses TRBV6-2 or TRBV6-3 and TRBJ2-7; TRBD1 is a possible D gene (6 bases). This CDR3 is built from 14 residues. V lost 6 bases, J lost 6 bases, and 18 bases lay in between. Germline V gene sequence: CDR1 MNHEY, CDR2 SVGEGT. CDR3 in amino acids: CASSLPGHPLEQYF. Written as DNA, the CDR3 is TGTGCCAGCAGCCTCCCGGGACACCCTCTCGAGCAGTACTTC.

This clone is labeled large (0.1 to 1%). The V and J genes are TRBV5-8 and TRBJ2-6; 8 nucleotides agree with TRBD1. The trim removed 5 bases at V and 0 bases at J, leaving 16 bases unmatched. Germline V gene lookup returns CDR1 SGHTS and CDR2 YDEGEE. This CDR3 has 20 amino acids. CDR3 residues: CASSLYPPGQDTSGANVLTF. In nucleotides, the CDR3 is TGTGCCAGCAGTCTATACCCCCCGGGACAGGACACCTCTGGGGCCAACGTCCTGACTTTC. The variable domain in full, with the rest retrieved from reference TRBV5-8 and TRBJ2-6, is EAGVTQSPTHLIKTRGQQATLRCSPISGHTSVYWYQQALGLGLQFLLWYDEGEERNRGNFPPRFSGRQFPNYSSELNVNALELEDSALYLCASSLYPPGQDTSGANVLTFGAGSRLTVL.

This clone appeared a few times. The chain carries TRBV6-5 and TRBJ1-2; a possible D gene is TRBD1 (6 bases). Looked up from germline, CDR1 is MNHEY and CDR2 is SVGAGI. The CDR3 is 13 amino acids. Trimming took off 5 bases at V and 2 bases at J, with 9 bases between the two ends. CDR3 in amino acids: CASSLTGNYGYTF. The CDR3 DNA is TGTGCCAGCAGTCTCACAGGGAACTATGGCTACACCTTC.

The CDR3 nucleotides read TGTGCCAGCAGCTTGGAGGGGACAGGGGAGTTCCGCTATGGCTACACCTTC. Translating it yields CASSLEGTGEFRYGYTF. The V call is TRBV5-8, the J call TRBJ1-2; 10 bases agree with TRBD1. J gave up 4 bases and V 0 bases, and 9 bases lay outside the gene matches. From germline, CDR1 is SGHTS and CDR2 YDEGEE. The CDR3 extends over 17 amino acids.

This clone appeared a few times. In DNA, the CDR3 is TGTGCCAGCAGCTTAGCCCTGACAGGGGCCCTTGAAGCTTTCTTT. Protein: CASSLALTGALEAFF. V is TRBV7-9 and J is TRBJ1-1; 8 nucleotides align to TRBD1. The length of the CDR3 is 15 residues. J lost 7 bases, V lost 0 bases, and 7 bases had no gene match. Germline V gives CDR1 SEHNR, CDR2 FQNEAQ (reference sequence).

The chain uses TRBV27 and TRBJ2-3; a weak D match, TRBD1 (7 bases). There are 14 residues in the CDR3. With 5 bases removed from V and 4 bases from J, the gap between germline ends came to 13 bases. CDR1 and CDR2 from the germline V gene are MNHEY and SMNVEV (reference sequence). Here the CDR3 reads CASSDRDSADTQYF. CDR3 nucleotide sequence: TGTGCCAGCAGTGACAGGGACTCGGCAGATACGCAGTATTTT.

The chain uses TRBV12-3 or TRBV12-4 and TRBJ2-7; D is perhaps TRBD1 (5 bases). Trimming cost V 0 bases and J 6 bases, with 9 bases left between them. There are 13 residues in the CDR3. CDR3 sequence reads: CASSLAGRTEQYF. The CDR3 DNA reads TGTGCCAGCAGTTTAGCGGGGCGGACCGAGCAGTACTTC.

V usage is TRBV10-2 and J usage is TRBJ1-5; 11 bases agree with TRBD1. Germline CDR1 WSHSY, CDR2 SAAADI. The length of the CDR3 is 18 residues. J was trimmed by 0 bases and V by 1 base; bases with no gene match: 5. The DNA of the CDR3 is TGCGCCAGCAGTGAGTGGGACAGGGGGGCTTATAGCAATCAGCCCCAGCATTTT. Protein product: CASSEWDRGAYSNQPQHF.

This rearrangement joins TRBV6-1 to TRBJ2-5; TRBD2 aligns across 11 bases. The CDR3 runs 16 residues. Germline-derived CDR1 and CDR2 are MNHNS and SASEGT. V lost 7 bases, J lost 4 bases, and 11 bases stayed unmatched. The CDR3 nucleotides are TGTGCCAGCACTGACGGAGGTAGCGGGAGGGGAGAGACCCAGTACTTC. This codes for CASTDGGSGRGETQYF.

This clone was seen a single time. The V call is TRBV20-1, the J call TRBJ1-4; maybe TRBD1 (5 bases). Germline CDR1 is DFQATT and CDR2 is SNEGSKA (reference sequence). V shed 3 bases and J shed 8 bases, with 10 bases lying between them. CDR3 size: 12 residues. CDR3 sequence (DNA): TGCAGTGCTAGTGGGACCGAGGAAAAACTGTTTTTT. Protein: CSASGTEEKLFF.

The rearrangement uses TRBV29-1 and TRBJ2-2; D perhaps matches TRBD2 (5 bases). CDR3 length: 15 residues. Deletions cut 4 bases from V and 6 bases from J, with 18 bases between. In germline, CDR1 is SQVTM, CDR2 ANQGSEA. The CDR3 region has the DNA TGCAGCGTTGGTATGAGGGTTGGTAACGCCGGGGAGCTGTTTTTT. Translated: CSVGMRVGNAGELFF.